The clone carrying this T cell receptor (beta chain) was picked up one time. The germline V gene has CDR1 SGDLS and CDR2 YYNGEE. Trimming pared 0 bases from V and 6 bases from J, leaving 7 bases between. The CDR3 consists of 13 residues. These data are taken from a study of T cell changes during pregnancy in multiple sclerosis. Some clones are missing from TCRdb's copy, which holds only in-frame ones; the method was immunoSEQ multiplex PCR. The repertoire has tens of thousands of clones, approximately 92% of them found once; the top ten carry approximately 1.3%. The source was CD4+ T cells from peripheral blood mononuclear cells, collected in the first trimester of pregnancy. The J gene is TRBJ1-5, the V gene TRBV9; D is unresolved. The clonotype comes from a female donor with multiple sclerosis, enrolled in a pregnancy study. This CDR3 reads CASSVEEGQPQHF. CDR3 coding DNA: TGTGCCAGCAGCGTAGAAGAGGGTCAGCCCCAGCATTTT.